This entry features one T cell receptor (beta chain) sequence. Its antigen is currently unknown. The germline gives CDR1 ENHRY, CDR2 SYGVKD. Trimming stripped 0 bases from V and 4 bases from J, with 12 bases between. The CDR3 spans 15 residues. This table comes from immunoSEQ multiplex PCR, and its TCRdb copy is limited to in-frame clones, with some not included. The sample consists of roughly 100,000 clones, roughly 90% of them appearing once. The source of the sample is a study of T cell responses to AZD1222 COVID-19 vaccine. Study at large: Combined were second doses at about 4 or about 12 weeks.

Study results and caveats: Reports indicate that nearly half of spike-specific TCRs are directed at unmutated variant regions.

The TCR comes from an adult in good health. J is TRBJ1-1 and V is TRBV10-3, with D possibly being TRBD1 (6 bases). The specimen comprised peripheral blood, sampled on day 0 of AZD1222 vaccination. In DNA form, the CDR3 reads TGTGCCATCAGTGAGTCGGGTAGCAGGGGCACTGAAGCTTTCTTT. As protein: CAISESGSRGTEAFF.